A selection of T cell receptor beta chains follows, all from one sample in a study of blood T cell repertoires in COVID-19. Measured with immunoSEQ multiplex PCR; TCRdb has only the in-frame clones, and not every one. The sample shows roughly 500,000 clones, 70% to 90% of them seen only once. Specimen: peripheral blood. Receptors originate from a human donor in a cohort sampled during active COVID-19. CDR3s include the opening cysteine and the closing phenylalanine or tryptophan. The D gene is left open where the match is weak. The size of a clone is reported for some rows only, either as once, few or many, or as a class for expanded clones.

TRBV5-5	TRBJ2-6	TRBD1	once	CASSLQGTGANVLTF	TGTGCCAGCAGCCTACAGGGGACTGGGGCCAACGTCCTGACTTTC
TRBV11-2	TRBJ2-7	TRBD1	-	CASSIAGTANEQYF	TGTGCCAGCAGCATCGCCGGGACAGCGAACGAGCAGTACTTC
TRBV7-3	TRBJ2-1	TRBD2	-	CASSSGTSYNEQFF	TGTGCCAGCTCTAGCGGGACCTCCTACAATGAGCAGTTCTTC
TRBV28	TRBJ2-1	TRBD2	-	CASSPHSGGREQFF	TGTGCCAGCAGCCCTCACAGCGGGGGCCGGGAGCAGTTCTTC
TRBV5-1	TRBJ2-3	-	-	CASSLVSVRADTQYF	TGCGCCAGCAGCTTGGTTTCTGTTCGGGCAGATACGCAGTATTTT
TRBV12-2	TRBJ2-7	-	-	CASRRYTTSSREQYF	TGTGCAAGTCGCAGATACACTACCTCCTCTAGGGAGCAGTACTTC
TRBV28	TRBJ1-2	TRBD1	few	CAFSNRDSYGYTF	TGTGCCTTTTCAAACCGGGACAGCTATGGCTACACCTTC
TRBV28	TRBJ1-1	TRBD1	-	CASSLRTGGITEAFF	TGTGCCAGCAGTTTAAGAACAGGGGGAATCACTGAAGCTTTCTTT
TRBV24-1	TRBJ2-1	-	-	CATSDPGPGGAREEQFF	TGTGCCACCAGTGACCCTGGACCAGGCGGGGCGAGGGAGGAGCAGTTCTTC
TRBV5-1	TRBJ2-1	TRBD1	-	CASSLIPGTGGNEQFF	TGCGCCAGCAGCTTGATCCCCGGGACAGGGGGCAATGAGCAGTTCTTC
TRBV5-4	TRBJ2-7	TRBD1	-	CASSLSTGNYEQYF	TGTGCCAGCAGCTTGTCGACAGGGAACTACGAGCAGTACTTC
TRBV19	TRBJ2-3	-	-	CASSIVGPMEADTQYF	TGTGCCAGTAGTATAGTAGGACCTATGGAGGCTGATACGCAGTATTTT
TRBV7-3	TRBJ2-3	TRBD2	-	CASSLGLAGGTDTQYF	TGTGCCAGCAGCCTCGGACTAGCGGGAGGTACAGATACGCAGTATTTT
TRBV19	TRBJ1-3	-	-	CASISLRSGNTIYF	TGTGCCAGTATATCCCTGCGCTCTGGAAACACCATATATTTT
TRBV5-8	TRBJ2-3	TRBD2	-	CASSLVRREGPYFTDTQYF	TGTGCCAGCAGCTTAGTTCGACGGGAGGGCCCATACTTCACAGATACGCAGTATTTT
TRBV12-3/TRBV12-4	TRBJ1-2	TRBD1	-	CASSTDRVDGYTF	TGTGCCAGCAGTACCGACAGGGTTGATGGCTACACCTTC
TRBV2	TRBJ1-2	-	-	CATAVGLAAGYTF	TGTGCCACCGCGGTGGGTTTGGCGGCTGGCTACACCTTC
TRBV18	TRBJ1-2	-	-	CASSPRDNANYGYTF	TGTGCCAGCTCACCACGGGACAACGCTAACTATGGCTACACCTTC
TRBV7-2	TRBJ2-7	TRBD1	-	CASSLSQGASYEQYF	TGTGCCAGCAGCTTATCACAGGGGGCGTCCTACGAGCAGTACTTC
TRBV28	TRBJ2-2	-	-	CASTPRGRGNTGELFF	TGTGCCAGCACCCCGAGGGGGCGGGGTAACACCGGGGAGCTGTTTTTT
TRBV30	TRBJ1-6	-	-	CAWSGQENSPLHF	TGTGCCTGGAGTGGACAGGAGAATTCACCCCTCCACTTT
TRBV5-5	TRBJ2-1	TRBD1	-	CASSHSRQGGYNEQFF	TGTGCCAGCAGCCACTCAAGACAGGGGGGGTACAATGAGCAGTTCTTC
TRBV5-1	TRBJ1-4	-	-	CASSSPGVNEKLFF	TGCGCCAGCAGCTCCCCAGGGGTCAATGAAAAACTGTTTTTT
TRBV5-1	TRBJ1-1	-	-	CASRTQNTEAFF	TGCGCCAGCAGGACACAGAACACTGAAGCTTTCTTT
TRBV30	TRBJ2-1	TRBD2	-	CAWSPQRLAGTNEQFF	TGTGCCTGGAGTCCCCAGAGACTAGCGGGGACCAATGAGCAGTTCTTC
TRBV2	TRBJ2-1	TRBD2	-	CASRGTSGNGEQFF	TGTGCCAGCAGAGGGACTAGCGGGAATGGAGAGCAGTTCTTC
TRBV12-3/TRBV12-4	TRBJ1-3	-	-	CASNTMLGNTIYF	TGTGCCAGCAATACTATGCTTGGAAACACCATATATTTT
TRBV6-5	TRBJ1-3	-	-	CASQYRVKENTIYF	TGTGCCAGCCAATACAGGGTAAAGGAAAACACCATATATTTT
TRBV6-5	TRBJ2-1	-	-	CASSYSPGLAVNEQFF	TGTGCCAGCAGTTACTCACCGGGGTTAGCGGTCAATGAGCAGTTCTTC
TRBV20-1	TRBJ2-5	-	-	CSASTGETQYF	TGCAGTGCCAGTACGGGAGAGACCCAGTACTTC
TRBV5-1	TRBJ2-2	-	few	CASSLAANTGELFF	TGCGCCAGCAGCTTGGCAGCGAACACCGGGGAGCTGTTTTTT
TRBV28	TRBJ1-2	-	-	CASSFYRGALSYTF	TGTGCCAGCAGTTTTTATCGGGGGGCTTTATCGTACACCTTC
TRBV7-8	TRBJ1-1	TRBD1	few	CASSNRQGGTEAFF	TGTGCCAGCAGCAACAGACAGGGCGGCACTGAAGCTTTCTTT
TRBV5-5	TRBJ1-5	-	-	CASSLGRANQPQHF	TGTGCCAGCAGCTTGGGCAGGGCCAATCAGCCCCAGCATTTT
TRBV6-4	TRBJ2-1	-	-	CASSELQGNEQFF	TGTGCCAGCAGTGAACTACAGGGCAATGAGCAGTTCTTC
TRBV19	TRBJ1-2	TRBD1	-	CASSIATTGIHGYTF	TGTGCCAGTAGTATAGCTACGACAGGGATACATGGCTACACCTTC
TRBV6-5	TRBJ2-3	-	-	CASSYSGSVSTDTQYF	TGTGCCAGCAGTTACTCGGGTAGCGTCAGCACAGATACGCAGTATTTT
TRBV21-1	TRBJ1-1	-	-	CASSQLGAEAFF	TGTGCCAGCAGCCAGCTCGGGGCTGAAGCTTTCTTT
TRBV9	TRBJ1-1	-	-	CASSLTDTLNTEAFF	TGTGCCAGCAGCCTGACGGACACTTTGAACACTGAAGCTTTCTTT
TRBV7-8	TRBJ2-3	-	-	CASSKLGSTDTQYF	TGTGCCAGCAGCAAACTAGGAAGCACAGATACGCAGTATTTT
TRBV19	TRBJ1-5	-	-	CASSISRGGYQPQHF	TGTGCCAGTAGTATAAGCAGGGGCGGTTATCAGCCCCAGCATTTT
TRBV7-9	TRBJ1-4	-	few	CASSLNGNEKLFF	TGTGCCAGCAGCTTAAACGGTAATGAAAAACTGTTTTTT
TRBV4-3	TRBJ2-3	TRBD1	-	CASSLDRGEADTQYF	TGCGCCAGCAGCCTCGACAGGGGCGAAGCAGATACGCAGTATTTT
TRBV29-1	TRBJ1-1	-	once	CSVVTGWNTEAFF	TGCAGCGTTGTTACAGGGTGGAACACTGAAGCTTTCTTT
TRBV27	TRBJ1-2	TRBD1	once	CASSLLAGGNGYTF	TGTGCCAGCAGTTTATTGGCAGGGGGGAATGGCTACACCTTC
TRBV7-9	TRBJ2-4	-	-	CASSSGQFPFIQYF	TGTGCCAGCAGCTCCGGACAGTTTCCCTTCATTCAGTACTTC
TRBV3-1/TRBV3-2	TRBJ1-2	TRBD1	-	CASSQGQGPGSYGYTF	TGTGCCAGCAGCCAAGGACAGGGTCCAGGATCCTATGGCTACACCTTC
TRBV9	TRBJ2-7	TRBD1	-	CASNEAGGSYEQYF	TGTGCCAGCAATGAGGCAGGGGGCAGCTACGAGCAGTACTTC
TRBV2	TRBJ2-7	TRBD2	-	CASSQDTSGRSEQYF	TGTGCCAGCAGTCAAGATACTAGCGGGAGGTCCGAGCAGTACTTC
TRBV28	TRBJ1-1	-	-	CATRALLNTEAFF	TGTGCCACCCGAGCCTTATTGAACACTGAAGCTTTCTTT
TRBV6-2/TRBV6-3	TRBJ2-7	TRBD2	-	CASSYSSLAGGYEQYF	TGTGCCAGCAGTTACTCGAGCCTAGCGGGAGGGTACGAGCAGTACTTC
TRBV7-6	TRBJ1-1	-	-	CASSLSQGTTEAFF	TGTGCCAGCAGCTTAAGTCAGGGGACGACTGAAGCTTTCTTT
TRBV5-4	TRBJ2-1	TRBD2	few	CASSLGGFSGSGDEQFF	TGTGCCAGCAGCTTGGGAGGCTTTAGCGGGAGCGGCGATGAGCAGTTCTTC
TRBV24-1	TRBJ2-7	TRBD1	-	CATSGASQGNPYEQYF	TGTGCCACCAGTGGGGCTTCACAGGGGAACCCCTACGAGCAGTACTTC
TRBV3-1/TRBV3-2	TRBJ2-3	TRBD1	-	CASSQVGQGTDTQYF	TGTGCCAGCAGCCAAGTTGGACAGGGCACAGATACGCAGTATTTT